The 8 T cell receptor beta chains below all came from one sample that was sequenced in a study of cytomegalovirus exposure and HLA in healthy donors. Libraries were prepared by immunoSEQ multiplex PCR; TCRdb keeps only in-frame clonotypes and omits some of them. Here the sample spans about 130,000 clones, around 80% being singletons. The sequenced material came from PBMCs. All receptors derive from a man aged 25 to 45 in good health and CMV-seropositive.

This chain links TRBV9 with TRBJ2-4; 10 positions agree with TRBD2. The ends lost 3 bases at V and 8 bases at J; junction bases unmatched: 11. Germline CDR1 SGDLS, CDR2 YYNGEE. The CDR3 consists of 16 residues. The CDR3 DNA is TGTGCCAGCAGCGCGGCGTCTAGCGGGAGTGGGTACATTCAGTACTTC. This codes for CASSAASSGSGYIQYF.

This clone has just a few counts. Different DNA sequences within this sample yield the same CDR3. V gene TRBV7-8 combines with J gene TRBJ2-7; a possible D gene is TRBD2 (6 bases). Deletions cut 0 bases from V and 2 bases from J, with 8 bases between. The CDR3 runs 14 residues. CDR1 SGHVS and CDR2 FQNEAQ come from the germline V gene. The CDR3 protein is CASSLAGGPYEQYF. CDR3 DNA sequence: TGTGCCAGCAGCTTAGCGGGAGGCCCCTACGAGCAGTACTTC.

The chain recombines TRBV19 with TRBJ1-2; D not resolved. CDR3 length: 13 residues. Trimming took 1 base from V and 8 from J, leaving 11 bases between them. Germline CDR1 and CDR2: LNHDA and SQIVND (reference sequence). The CDR3: CASSIALSGGYTF. Here the CDR3 DNA reads TGTGCCAGTAGTATAGCACTCTCAGGCGGCTACACCTTC.

The chain uses TRBV5-1 and TRBJ2-7; 14 positions match TRBD2. The CDR3 loop spans 15 amino acids. CDR1 and CDR2 (germline): SGHRS, YFSETQ. Trimming removed 4 bases from V and 4 bases from J; junction bases left unmatched: 4. The CDR3, as DNA: TGCGCCAGCAGCGGGGGGACTAGCGGGAGTTACGAGCAGTACTTC. This encodes CASSGGTSGSYEQYF. Based on the CDR3 plus reference TRBV5-1 and TRBJ2-7, the full variable domain is KAGVTQTPRYLIKTRGQQVTLSCSPISGHRSVSWYQQTPGQGLQFLFEYFSETQRNKGNFPGRFSGRQFSNSRSEMNVSTLELGDSALYLCASSGGTSGSYEQYFGPGTRLTVT.

The rearrangement links TRBV4-3 to TRBJ1-4; perhaps TRBD1 as D (6 bases). The CDR3 runs 20 residues. Germline V gives CDR1 LGHNA, CDR2 YSLEER. Trimming took off 0 bases at V and 5 bases at J, with 25 bases between the two ends. The DNA for the CDR3 is TGCGCCAGCAGCCAAGATGGGGGCAGGGAGCCCTCAGGGAAAAATGAAAAACTGTTTTTT. Translating gives CASSQDGGREPSGKNEKLFF.

This chain uses TRBV11-2 with TRBJ2-5; D gene ambiguous. Germline V gene data show CDR1 as SGHAT and CDR2 as FQNNGV. V lost 7 bases, J lost 2 bases, and 8 bases lay in between. The CDR3 is made up of 12 amino acids. This CDR3 reads CASTSTQETQYF. DNA of the CDR3: TGTGCCAGCACTTCTACTCAAGAGACCCAGTACTTC. Full variable domain (missing parts from reference TRBV11-2 and TRBJ2-5): EAGVAQSPRYKIIEKRQSVAFWCNPISGHATLYWYQQILGQGPKLLIQFQNNGVVDDSQLPKDRFSAERLKGVDSTLKIQPAKLEDSAVYLCASTSTQETQYFGPGTRLLVL.

CDR3 bases: TGTGCCAGCAGCTTAGTGACAGGGGGGTTCAATGAGCAGTTCTTC. This gives the protein CASSLVTGGFNEQFF. The chain couples TRBV7-7 to TRBJ2-1; 9 nucleotides align to TRBD1. Germline V gives CDR1 SSHAT, CDR2 FNYEAQ (reference sequence). The CDR3 length is 15 residues. The ends lost 1 base at V and 6 bases at J; junction bases unmatched: 4.

This clone turned up a few times. The chain carries TRBV19 and TRBJ2-1; D unclear. This CDR3 contains 12 residues. V shed 2 bases and J shed 10 bases, with 9 bases lying between them. CDR1 and CDR2 from the germline V gene are LNHDA and SQIVND (reference sequence). The CDR3 loop reads CASSITADEQFF. Here the CDR3 DNA reads TGTGCCAGTAGTATAACAGCAGACGAGCAGTTCTTC.